The rows below give T cell receptor beta chains drawn from one sample of a study of CD8+ T cells in alopecia areata. Libraries were prepared by immunoSEQ multiplex PCR; TCRdb keeps only in-frame clonotypes and omits some of them. Counted here are under 150,000 clones, about 46% occurring once; the ten biggest clones make up about 10%. Source material: NKG2D-low CD8+ T cells sorted from blood. The source is a human donor with alopecia areata. Both conserved end residues are part of each CDR3. Where a row states a size, it is once, few, many or the class of an expanded clone; other rows omit it.

CDR3 protein | J gene | clone size | V gene
CASSTGISYEQYF | TRBJ2-7 | . | TRBV5-6
CASTSYEGVRRNEQFF | TRBJ2-1 | . | TRBV19
CASSLDRGTDTQYF | TRBJ2-3 | . | TRBV28
CASSSEVADTQYF | TRBJ2-3 | . | TRBV5-1
CSVDEGEDTQYF | TRBJ2-3 | once | TRBV29-1
CAWSWQGQPQHF | TRBJ1-5 | . | TRBV30
CSAQLAGTGDYEQYF | TRBJ2-7 | . | TRBV29-1
CASSFTDTQYF | TRBJ2-3 | . | TRBV7-9
CSVETSGTSYEQYF | TRBJ2-7 | few | TRBV29-1
CASSVGGGAGETQYF | TRBJ2-5 | . | TRBV9
CASSPGGNQPQHF | TRBJ1-5 | . | TRBV4-1
CSVERTADPTDTQYF | TRBJ2-3 | . | TRBV29-1
CASSETSGTSGANVLTF | TRBJ2-6 | . | TRBV2
CASSQGRTDTQYF | TRBJ2-3 | . | TRBV23-1
CSVVTVDNMETQYF | TRBJ2-5 | few | TRBV29-1
CASSSVTLDTQYF | TRBJ2-3 | few | TRBV11-2
CASTLLVRADTQYF | TRBJ2-3 | once | TRBV7-8
CSVEDTGPGQPQHF | TRBJ1-5 | few | TRBV29-1
CASGGRSGEGDGYTF | TRBJ1-2 | . | TRBV27
CSVEAKHRTASLMNTEAFF | TRBJ1-1 | few | TRBV29-1
CASSQSPGEGEQYF | TRBJ2-7 | . | TRBV4-2
CACPASGSFGELFF | TRBJ2-2 | . | TRBV30
CAWNHIGEVPYEQYF | TRBJ2-7 | . | TRBV30
CASSILTDTQYF | TRBJ2-3 | few | TRBV7-9
CASSLLDRIYEQYF | TRBJ2-7 | . | TRBV27
CAWSADAGYEQYF | TRBJ2-7 | few | TRBV30
CSGHLNEQFF | TRBJ2-1 | . | TRBV29-1
CASSQDGNTGELFF | TRBJ2-2 | . | TRBV4-1
CSVPLNTEAFF | TRBJ1-1 | few | TRBV29-1
CASSGSGGAHNEQFF | TRBJ2-1 | . | TRBV2
CASSQARDEQFF | TRBJ2-1 | few | TRBV14
CASRASGGSYNEQFF | TRBJ2-1 | . | TRBV2
CAWSVLGGQSDTQYF | TRBJ2-3 | . | TRBV30
CASHPGTGKLAKNIQYF | TRBJ2-4 | few | TRBV28
CSVEGSGTAYEQYF | TRBJ2-7 | once | TRBV29-1
CAWSVPTGVGNQPQHF | TRBJ1-5 | once | TRBV30
CASSLDGGRSYGYTF | TRBJ1-2 | once | TRBV5-4
CASGESSYEQYF | TRBJ2-7 | . | TRBV27
CASSLGSGWTYEQYF | TRBJ2-7 | few | TRBV7-9
CASTPGGVVTGELFF | TRBJ2-2 | few | TRBV28
CASSLAGDEQYF | TRBJ2-7 | . | TRBV27
CAWTLGPEQYF | TRBJ2-7 | . | TRBV30
CATEGFKGEQFF | TRBJ2-1 | . | TRBV7-9
CSVGGGSTDTQYF | TRBJ2-3 | . | TRBV29-1
CSVGAPNTEAFF | TRBJ1-1 | few | TRBV29-1
CSVEGGYEQYF | TRBJ2-7 | few | TRBV29-1
CSGTGVGGYGYTF | TRBJ1-2 | . | TRBV29-1
CAILDRVGETQYF | TRBJ2-5 | . | TRBV2